Included here is one T cell receptor (beta chain) sequence, with context. The data were produced by immunoSEQ multiplex PCR, yet TCRdb's version contains in-frame clones alone and is incomplete. The sample lists 40,000 to 50,000 clones, roughly 84% occurring once. The data derive from a study of T cell changes during pregnancy in multiple sclerosis. The junction had 10 bases not matched to a gene; V was cut back by 6 bases and J by 6 bases. Germline V gene sequence: CDR1 SGHKS, CDR2 YYEKEE (reference sequence). The CDR3 totals 16 residues. The starting material was CD4+ T cells from peripheral blood mononuclear cells, obtained before pregnancy. This clonotype was sampled from a female donor with multiple sclerosis, enrolled in a pregnancy study. The rearrangement links TRBV5-5 to TRBJ2-3, with 13 bases fitting TRBD2. CDR3 coding DNA: TGTGCCAGCACCCCCGCCGGACTAGCGGGAGTGGATACGCAGTATTTT. Protein product: CASTPAGLAGVDTQYF.